The rows below give T cell receptor beta chains drawn from one sample of a study of T cell responses to AZD1222 COVID-19 vaccine. The method was immunoSEQ multiplex PCR; TCRdb's version includes in-frame clones alone and lacks a portion of them. The repertoire consists of 120,000 or so clones, with around 88% occurring once and the leading ten covering 8.5% to 14%. Source: peripheral blood, taken on day 0 of MenACWY control vaccination. These receptors all stem from an adult in good health. Both conserved end residues are part of each CDR3. D genes are given only for firm matches. A clone size is listed for some rows: how often the clone was seen (once, few, many), or a class if it is expanded.

v_call	cdr3_length	j_call	d_call	clone_size	cdr3_aa	cdr3_nt
TRBV2	14	TRBJ1-4	TRBD1	few	CASSLQGFGEKLFF	TGTGCCAGCAGTTTACAGGGGTTCGGAGAAAAACTGTTTTTT
TRBV10-3	16	TRBJ2-3	-	-	CAISPTTGEVADTQYF	TGTGCCATCAGTCCTACTACAGGGGAGGTTGCAGATACGCAGTATTTT
TRBV7-2	16	TRBJ1-5	TRBD1	once	CASSPDWTGGKGPQHF	TGTGCCAGCAGCCCCGACTGGACAGGGGGGAAGGGTCCCCAGCATTTT
TRBV7-9	12	TRBJ2-7	-	-	CASSLGGAEQYF	TGTGCCAGCAGCTTAGGTGGGGCCGAGCAGTACTTC
TRBV27	16	TRBJ2-7	-	-	CASSFSGGTVSYEQYF	TGTGCCAGCAGTTTTTCCGGCGGGACAGTTTCCTACGAGCAGTACTTC
TRBV12-3/TRBV12-4	13	TRBJ1-1	TRBD1	many	CASSLYRGTEAFF	TGTGCCAGCAGTCTCTACAGGGGCACTGAAGCTTTCTTT
TRBV25-1	14	TRBJ2-2	-	-	CASRPGQNTGELFF	TGTGCCAGCAGACCGGGACAGAACACCGGGGAGCTGTTTTTT
TRBV2	16	TRBJ2-1	TRBD1	-	CASKTGTGGSYNEQFF	TGTGCCAGCAAAACGGGGACAGGGGGCTCCTACAATGAGCAGTTCTTC
TRBV5-1	14	TRBJ2-1	TRBD2	-	CASSVSGSFNEQFF	TGCGCCAGCAGTGTCAGCGGGAGCTTCAATGAGCAGTTCTTC
TRBV11-3	15	TRBJ2-7	TRBD1	-	CASSLVADRVYEQYF	TGTGCCAGCAGCTTGGTCGCGGACAGGGTATACGAGCAGTACTTC
TRBV7-9	13	TRBJ2-7	-	-	CASSYPPVPEQYF	TGTGCCAGCAGCTATCCCCCGGTCCCCGAGCAGTACTTC
TRBV18	15	TRBJ1-3	-	-	CASSPDRSSGNTIYF	TGTGCCAGCTCACCCGACAGGAGCTCTGGAAACACCATATATTTT
TRBV27	13	TRBJ1-1	TRBD1	once	CASREAGGTEAFF	TGTGCCAGCAGGGAGGCAGGGGGCACTGAAGCTTTCTTT
TRBV7-8	16	TRBJ2-3	-	-	CASSAYNGGRRDTQYF	TGTGCCAGCAGCGCCTACAATGGGGGCCGAAGAGATACGCAGTATTTT
TRBV12-3/TRBV12-4	13	TRBJ1-1	-	-	CASSLLGDTEAFF	TGTGCCAGCAGTTTATTAGGAGACACTGAAGCTTTCTTT
TRBV11-3	14	TRBJ2-2	-	-	CASSILTGAGELFF	TGTGCCAGCAGCATCCTGACAGGCGCCGGGGAGCTGTTTTTT
TRBV7-3	15	TRBJ2-2	-	-	CASSASQGIGGELFF	TGTGCCAGCAGCGCATCTCAGGGGATCGGCGGGGAGCTGTTTTTT
TRBV9	13	TRBJ1-1	-	-	CASSVGPLTEAFF	TGTGCCAGCAGCGTAGGCCCTCTAACTGAAGCTTTCTTT
TRBV9	19	TRBJ2-1	TRBD2	-	CASSGGLAGRFSSYNEQFF	TGTGCCAGCAGCGGAGGACTAGCGGGGCGATTTAGCTCCTACAATGAGCAGTTCTTC
TRBV24-1	13	TRBJ2-2	TRBD1	-	CATRTGGTGELFF	TGTGCCACCAGGACAGGGGGCACCGGGGAGCTGTTTTTT
TRBV2	14	TRBJ2-7	-	-	CASSDRRGPYEQYF	TGTGCCAGCAGTGATCGACGGGGGCCCTACGAGCAGTACTTC
TRBV2	15	TRBJ2-6	-	-	CASRTQFSGANVLTF	TGTGCCAGCAGGACTCAGTTCTCTGGGGCCAACGTCCTGACTTTC
TRBV11-3	17	TRBJ1-1	-	-	CASSLDLGGQMNTEAFF	TGTGCCAGCAGCTTAGATCTCGGGGGGCAAATGAACACTGAAGCTTTCTTT
TRBV5-8	16	TRBJ1-1	-	-	CASSLAGWGPSTEAFF	TGTGCCAGCAGCTTGGCCGGATGGGGGCCGAGCACTGAAGCTTTCTTT
TRBV18	14	TRBJ1-5	TRBD1	-	CASSATGEGQPQHF	TGTGCCAGCTCAGCTACAGGGGAGGGTCAGCCCCAGCATTTT
TRBV5-1	17	TRBJ2-1	TRBD2	-	CASSLGVAGVGYNEQFF	TGCGCCAGCAGCTTGGGTGTAGCGGGAGTGGGGTACAATGAGCAGTTCTTC
TRBV9	14	TRBJ1-5	-	-	CASSVGSGAQPQHF	TGTGCCAGCAGCGTAGGGTCAGGGGCTCAGCCCCAGCATTTT
TRBV27	17	TRBJ2-6	TRBD1	-	CASTSPGQGSGANVLTF	TGTGCCAGCACCTCCCCGGGACAGGGATCAGGGGCCAACGTCCTGACTTTC
TRBV4-1	14	TRBJ1-1	-	once	CASSHSRGGPEAFF	TGCGCCAGCAGCCATAGTCGAGGAGGGCCTGAAGCTTTCTTT
TRBV27	16	TRBJ2-1	TRBD2	once	CASSPGGGTVDNEQFF	TGTGCCAGCAGCCCTGGCGGGGGGACGGTCGACAATGAGCAGTTCTTC
TRBV7-8	11	TRBJ1-1	TRBD1	-	CASSLQGAAFF	TGTGCCAGCAGCTTACAGGGGGCGGCTTTCTTT
TRBV2	15	TRBJ2-6	-	-	CASSEGVAGANVLTF	TGTGCCAGCAGTGAAGGGGTTGCTGGGGCCAACGTCCTGACTTTC
TRBV7-6	17	TRBJ2-3	TRBD2	-	CASSLVVGSGAVNTQYF	TGTGCCAGCAGCTTAGTCGTAGGTAGCGGGGCGGTGAATACGCAGTATTTT
TRBV9	16	TRBJ1-4	-	-	CASSVVPQGQNEKLFF	TGTGCCAGCAGCGTAGTCCCTCAGGGGCAAAATGAAAAACTGTTTTTT